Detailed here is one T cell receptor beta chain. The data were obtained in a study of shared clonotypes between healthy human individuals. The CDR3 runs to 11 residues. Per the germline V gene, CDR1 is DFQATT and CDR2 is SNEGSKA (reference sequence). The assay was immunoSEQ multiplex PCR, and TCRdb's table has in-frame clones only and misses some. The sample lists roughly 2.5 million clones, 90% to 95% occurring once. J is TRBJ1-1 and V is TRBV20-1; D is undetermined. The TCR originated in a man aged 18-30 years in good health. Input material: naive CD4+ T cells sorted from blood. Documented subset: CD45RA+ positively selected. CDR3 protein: CSTQLNTEAFF. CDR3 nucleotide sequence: TGCAGCACACAGCTGAACACTGAAGCTTTCTTT.